The source of this T cell receptor (beta chain) is a study of cytomegalovirus exposure and HLA in healthy donors. TCRdb keeps only in-frame clones here, not all; method: immunoSEQ multiplex PCR. The sample lists some 120,000 clones, 95% to 97% seen once, with 1.7% in the top ten. This clone was observed many times. The germline V gene has CDR1 SNHLY and CDR2 FYNNEI. The CDR3 spans 13 residues. V dropped 5 bases and J dropped 1; count of bases not matched to a gene: 1. The TCR comes from a man between 18 and 29 years old in good health and CMV-seronegative. The sample consisted of PBMCs. The V and J genes are TRBV2 and TRBJ1-2; 7 nucleotides match TRBD1. This CDR3 is CASSRQGNYGYTF. CDR3 nucleotides: TGTGCCAGCAGTCGACAGGGTAACTATGGCTACACCTTC.